This T cell receptor beta chain appears in the sequencing data of a study of blood T cell repertoires in COVID-19 (TCRdb year 2020). Study-wide context: Samples from collaborators originated in the United States, Italy and Spain and spanned both the acute and convalescent phases of COVID-19. Subjects who had been exposed to COVID-19, were actively infected with it, or had recovered from it provided the deeply sampled blood TCRbeta repertoires that made up the dataset. The prospective study material was composed of cDNA or gDNA derived from T cells, B-cell-depleted T cells, or PBMCs. HLA class I and class II types, where available, came from metadata supplied by the sample provider rather than from assay-based typing. The samples were drawn from the first 160 participants of the ongoing ImmuneRACE study and from 950 to 1,500 subjects provided by 6 global collaborators. The repertoires were released in a freely available public database meant as a resource for research on the immune response to SARS-CoV-2. Sample metadata almost always included a de-identified subject ID, COVID-19 status, age in years and sex. The full study reports these points: Clinical and demographic metadata were provided uncurated, with the amount varying by source and participant.

Participants in the prospective study were aged about 18 to 89 years, lived in 20 to 30 United States geographic areas, and enrolled through a virtual design. Cohort assignment in the prospective study relied on participant-reported clinical history from a screening survey and a study questionnaire. Recovered participants in ImmuneRACE Cohort 3 were defined as having two consecutive negative NP/OP PCR tests, clearance from a healthcare professional, or resolution of symptoms. In the prospective study, mobile phlebotomists collected whole blood, serum and a nasopharyngeal or oropharyngeal swab from each participant. Prospective study participants could optionally give additional blood draws and questionnaires over a roughly two-month period. Blood samples from the prospective study were shipped frozen or at room temperature prior to DNA extraction. TCRbeta CDR3 regions were amplified from genomic DNA using the immunoSEQ Assay, a bias-controlled multiplex PCR. Under the source paper's analysis protocol: Nucleated cell counts per sample were estimated from amplification of reference gene primers within the assay. Sequence reads were collapsed and filtered to measure the absolute abundance of every unique TCRbeta CDR3 rearrangement. For each sample, productive Simpson clonality was calculated as the square root of Simpson's diversity index over productive rearrangements. TCRdb's version of the immuneACCESS table is confined to in-frame rearrangements and falls short of the full clone set. An unresolved V gene accounts for under half of the shortfall where checked; the remainder is of unknown origin. The DNA was the basis for D and trimming; V, J and clone size are from that table. In all, the sample holds hundreds of thousands of clones, and 85% to 90% of those were seen once. The ten largest clones take up approximately 1% of the sample.

As to this clone: The antigen it binds to is not known. The input lacks base qualities; no much larger clone sits a single base away.

This receptor was obtained from a man between 18 and 29 years old who had recovered from COVID-19. Sequenced material: PBMCs or T cells enriched from blood (not recorded which).

In nucleotide form, the sequence is TGTGCCAGCACCCAAAACAGGGGTAGGGATTCACCCCTCCACTTT. This gives the protein CASTQNRGRDSPLHF. This chain joins TRBV28 to TRBJ1-6; TRBD1 lines up with 7 middle nucleotides. From the cysteine up to the phenylalanine, the CDR3 has a length of 15 residues. The CDR3 DNA has 45 bases and is translated from base 1. V has 7 bases trimmed and J has 8 bases trimmed; junction bases matching no gene number 11. CDR1 and CDR2 are read off the germline V gene as MDHEN and SYDVKM.